This TCR beta chain appears in the sequencing data of a study of blood T cell repertoires in COVID-19. Whole-study context: Italy, Spain and the United States were the sources of the convalescent and acute COVID-19 samples. Nucleic acid was either cDNA or gDNA, and it came from T cells, B-cell-depleted T cells, or PBMCs.

The CDR3 runs to 15 residues. Germline V gives CDR1 MNHEY, CDR2 SVGAGI. V shed 6 bases, J shed 5 bases, and the junction held 12 bases outside the gene matches. Per the original methods: Nucleated cell counts were estimated from reference gene primer amplification. Produced via immunoSEQ multiplex PCR; TCRdb's table is partial and in-frame only. That table supplies the V and J calls and clone size; D and trimming were determined from the DNA. The sample holds about 260,000 clones; approximately 90% are singletons and the top ten take approximately 3.3%. This TCR was recovered from a woman in her thirties or forties with acute or convalescent COVID-19. V is TRBV6-5 and J is TRBJ1-2, with 7 bases matching TRBD1. The sequenced sample was peripheral blood. The CDR3 is CASSRNRGSPYGYTF. Here the CDR3 DNA reads TGTGCCAGCAGCAGAAACAGGGGAAGCCCTTATGGCTACACCTTC.